This T cell receptor (beta chain) derives from a study of blood T cell repertoires in COVID-19. Across the study: Sites across the United States, Italy and Spain contributed samples from acute and convalescent COVID-19.

This CDR3 comprises 17 residues. J was trimmed by 0 bases and V by 3 bases; bases with no gene match: 5. Looked up from germline, CDR1 is KGHSH and CDR2 is LQKENI. The repertoire was sequenced with immunoSEQ multiplex PCR; TCRdb's copy has only in-frame clones and lacks some. The sample contains a few hundred thousand clones, 87% of which appear only once. Participants were aged about 18 to 100 years, lived in about two dozen US areas, and enrolled virtually. Donors were grouped by their self-reported clinical history. Recovered status applied to Cohort 3 donors who had two consecutive negative PCRs. It also applied to those with clearance or with symptom resolution. On this clone itself: The sample carries other DNA sequences with the same CDR3.

This receptor was identified in a woman aged 25-40 years who had recovered from COVID-19. Material for sequencing was PBMCs or T cells enriched from blood (not recorded which). The chain carries TRBV18 and TRBJ2-2; 9 bases are shared with TRBD1. The CDR3: CASSPGQGGPNTGELFF. For the CDR3, the DNA is TGTGCCAGCTCACCGGGACAGGGAGGTCCGAACACCGGGGAGCTGTTTTTT.